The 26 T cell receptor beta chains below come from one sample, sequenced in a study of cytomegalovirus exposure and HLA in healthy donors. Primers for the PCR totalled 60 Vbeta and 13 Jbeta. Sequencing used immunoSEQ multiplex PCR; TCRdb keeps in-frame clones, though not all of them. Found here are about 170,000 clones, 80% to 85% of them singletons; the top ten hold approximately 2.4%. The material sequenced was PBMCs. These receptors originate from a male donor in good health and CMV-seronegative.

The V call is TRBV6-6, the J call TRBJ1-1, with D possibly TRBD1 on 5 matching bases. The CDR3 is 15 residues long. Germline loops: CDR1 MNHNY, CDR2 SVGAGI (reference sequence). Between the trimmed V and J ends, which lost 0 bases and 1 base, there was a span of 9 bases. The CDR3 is CASSYSRQSNTEAFF. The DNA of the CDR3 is TGTGCCAGCAGTTACTCGAGACAGTCGAACACTGAAGCTTTCTTT.

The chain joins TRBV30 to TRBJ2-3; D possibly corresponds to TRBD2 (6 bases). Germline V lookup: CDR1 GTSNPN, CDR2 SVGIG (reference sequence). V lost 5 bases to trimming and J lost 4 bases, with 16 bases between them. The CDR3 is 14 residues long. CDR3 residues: CAWGTSIIPDTQYF. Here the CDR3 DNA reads TGTGCCTGGGGTACTAGCATCATTCCAGATACGCAGTATTTT.

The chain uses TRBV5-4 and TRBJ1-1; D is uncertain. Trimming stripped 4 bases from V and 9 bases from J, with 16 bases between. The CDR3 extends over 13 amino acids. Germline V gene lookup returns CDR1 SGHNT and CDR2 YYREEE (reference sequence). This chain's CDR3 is CASSPPNSEKAFF. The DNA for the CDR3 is TGTGCCAGCAGCCCCCCAAATTCGGAGAAAGCTTTCTTT.

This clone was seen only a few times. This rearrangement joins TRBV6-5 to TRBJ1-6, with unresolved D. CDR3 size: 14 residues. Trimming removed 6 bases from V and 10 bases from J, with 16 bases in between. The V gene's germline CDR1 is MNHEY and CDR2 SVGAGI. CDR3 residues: CASSLGPGGSPLHF. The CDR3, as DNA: TGTGCCAGCAGCCTTGGACCGGGAGGCTCACCCCTCCACTTT.

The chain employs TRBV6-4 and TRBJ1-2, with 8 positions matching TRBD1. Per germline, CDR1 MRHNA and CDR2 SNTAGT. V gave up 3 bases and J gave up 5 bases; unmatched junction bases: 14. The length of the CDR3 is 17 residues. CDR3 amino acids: CASSETPQGAVGYGYTF. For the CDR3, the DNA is TGTGCCAGCAGTGAAACCCCTCAGGGGGCAGTTGGGTATGGCTACACCTTC.

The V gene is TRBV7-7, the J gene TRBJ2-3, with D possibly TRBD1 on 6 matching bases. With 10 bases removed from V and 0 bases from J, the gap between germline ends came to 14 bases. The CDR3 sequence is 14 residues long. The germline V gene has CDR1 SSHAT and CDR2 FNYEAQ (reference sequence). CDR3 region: CATSDSVSTDTQYF. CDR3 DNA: TGTGCCACTTCGGACAGCGTTAGCACAGATACGCAGTATTTT.

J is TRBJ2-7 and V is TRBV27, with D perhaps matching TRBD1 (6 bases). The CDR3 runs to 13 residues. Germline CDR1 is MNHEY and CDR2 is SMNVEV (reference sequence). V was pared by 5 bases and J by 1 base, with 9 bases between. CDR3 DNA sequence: TGTGCCAGCAGTATCGGACAGTCCTACGAGCAGTACTTC. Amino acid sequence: CASSIGQSYEQYF.

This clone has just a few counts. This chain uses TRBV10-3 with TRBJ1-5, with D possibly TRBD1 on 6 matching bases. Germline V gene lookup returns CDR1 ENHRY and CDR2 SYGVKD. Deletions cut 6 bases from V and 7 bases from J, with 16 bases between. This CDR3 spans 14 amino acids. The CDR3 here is CAISVQGPGQPQHF. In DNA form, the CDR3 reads TGTGCCATCAGCGTTCAGGGGCCCGGACAGCCCCAGCATTTT.

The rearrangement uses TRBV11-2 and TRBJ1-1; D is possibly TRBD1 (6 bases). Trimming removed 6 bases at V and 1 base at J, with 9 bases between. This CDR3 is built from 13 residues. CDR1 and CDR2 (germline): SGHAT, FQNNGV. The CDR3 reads CASRLQGNTEAFF. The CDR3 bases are TGTGCCAGCAGGTTACAGGGGAACACTGAAGCTTTCTTT.

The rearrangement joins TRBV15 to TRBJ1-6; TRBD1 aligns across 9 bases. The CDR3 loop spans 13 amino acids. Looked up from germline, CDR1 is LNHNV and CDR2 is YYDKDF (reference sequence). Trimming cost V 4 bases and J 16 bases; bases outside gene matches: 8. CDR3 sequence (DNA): TGTGCCACCAGCAAGGACAGGGGCCCGGGACTCCACTTT. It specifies CATSKDRGPGLHF. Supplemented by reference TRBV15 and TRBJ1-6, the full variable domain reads DAMVIQNPRYQVTQFGKPVTLSCSQTLNHNVMYWYQQKSSQAPKLLFHYYDKDFNNEADTPDNFQSRRPNTSFCFLDIRSPGLGDTAMYLCATSKDRGPGLHFGNGTRLTVT.

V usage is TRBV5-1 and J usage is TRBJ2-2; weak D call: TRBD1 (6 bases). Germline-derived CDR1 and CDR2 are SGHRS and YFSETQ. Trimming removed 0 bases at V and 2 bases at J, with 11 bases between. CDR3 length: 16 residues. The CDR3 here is CASSLEIGTNTGELFF. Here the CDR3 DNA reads TGCGCCAGCAGCTTGGAGATCGGGACAAACACCGGGGAGCTGTTTTTT.

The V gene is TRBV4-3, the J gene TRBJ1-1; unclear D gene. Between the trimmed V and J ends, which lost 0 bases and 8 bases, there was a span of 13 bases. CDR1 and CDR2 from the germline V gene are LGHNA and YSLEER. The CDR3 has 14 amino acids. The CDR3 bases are TGCGCCAGCAGCCAAGATCTACGAGGCCGAGAAGCTTTCTTT. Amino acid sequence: CASSQDLRGREAFF.

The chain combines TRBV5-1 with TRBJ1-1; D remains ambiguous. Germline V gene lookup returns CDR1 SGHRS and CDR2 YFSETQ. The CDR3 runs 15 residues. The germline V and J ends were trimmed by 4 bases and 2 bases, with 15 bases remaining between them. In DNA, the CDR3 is TGCGCCAGCAGCCCCTCGGGTGGCCTTAACACTGAAGCTTTCTTT. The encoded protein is CASSPSGGLNTEAFF.

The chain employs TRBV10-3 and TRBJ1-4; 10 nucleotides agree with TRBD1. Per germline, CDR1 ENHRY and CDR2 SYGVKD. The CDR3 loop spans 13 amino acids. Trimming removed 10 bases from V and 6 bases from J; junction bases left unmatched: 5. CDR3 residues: CATWDRGDEKLFF. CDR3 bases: TGTGCCACTTGGGACAGGGGTGATGAAAAACTGTTTTTT.

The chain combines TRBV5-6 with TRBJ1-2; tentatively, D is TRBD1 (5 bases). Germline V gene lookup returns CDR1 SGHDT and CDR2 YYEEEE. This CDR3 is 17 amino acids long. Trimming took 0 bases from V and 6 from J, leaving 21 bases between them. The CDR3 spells CASSLAWSVRGLDGYTF. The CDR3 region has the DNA TGTGCCAGCAGCTTGGCCTGGTCGGTAAGGGGTTTGGATGGCTACACCTTC.

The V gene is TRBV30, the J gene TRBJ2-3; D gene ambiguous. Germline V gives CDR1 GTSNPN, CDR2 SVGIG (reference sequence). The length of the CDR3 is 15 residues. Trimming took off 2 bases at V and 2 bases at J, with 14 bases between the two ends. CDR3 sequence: CAWSTVSGPTDTQYF. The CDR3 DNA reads TGTGCCTGGAGTACAGTTTCCGGCCCCACAGATACGCAGTATTTT.

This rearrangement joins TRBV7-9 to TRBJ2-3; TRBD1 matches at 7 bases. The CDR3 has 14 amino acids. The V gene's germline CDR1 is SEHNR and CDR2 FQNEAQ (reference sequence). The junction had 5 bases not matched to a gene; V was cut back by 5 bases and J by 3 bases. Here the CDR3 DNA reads TGTGCCAGCAGCCCGGGACAGAGAACAGATACGCAGTATTTT. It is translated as CASSPGQRTDTQYF.

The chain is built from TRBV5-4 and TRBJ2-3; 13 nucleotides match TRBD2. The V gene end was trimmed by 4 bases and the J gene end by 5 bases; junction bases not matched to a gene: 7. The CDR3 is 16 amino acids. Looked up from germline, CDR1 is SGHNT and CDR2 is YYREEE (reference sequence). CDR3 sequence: CASSPTSGGAGDTQYF. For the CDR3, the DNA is TGTGCCAGCAGCCCAACTAGCGGGGGGGCCGGAGATACGCAGTATTTT.

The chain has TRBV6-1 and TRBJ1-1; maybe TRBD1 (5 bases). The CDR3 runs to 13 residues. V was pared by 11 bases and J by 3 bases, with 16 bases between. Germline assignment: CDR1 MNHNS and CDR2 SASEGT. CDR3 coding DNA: TGTGCCTGTTGGGGCGGTAAACACACTGAAGCTTTCTTT. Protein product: CACWGGKHTEAFF.

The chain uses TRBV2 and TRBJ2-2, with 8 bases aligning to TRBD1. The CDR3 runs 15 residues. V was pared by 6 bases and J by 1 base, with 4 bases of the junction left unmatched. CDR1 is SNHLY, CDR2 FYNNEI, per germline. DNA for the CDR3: TGTGCCAGCAGACGGACAGGGATGAACACCGGGGAGCTGTTTTTT. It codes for CASRRTGMNTGELFF.

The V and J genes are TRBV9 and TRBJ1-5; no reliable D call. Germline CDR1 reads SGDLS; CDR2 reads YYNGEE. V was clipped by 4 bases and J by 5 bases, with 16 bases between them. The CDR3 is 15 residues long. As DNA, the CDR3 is TGTGCCAGCAGCCCCTCGTTGAGGGCCGATCAGCCCCAGCATTTT. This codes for CASSPSLRADQPQHF. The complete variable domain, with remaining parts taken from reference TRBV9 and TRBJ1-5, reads DSGVTQTPKHLITATGQRVTLRCSPRSGDLSVYWYQQSLDQGLQFLIQYYNGEERAKGNILERFSAQQFPDLHSELNLSSLELGDSALYFCASSPSLRADQPQHFGDGTRLSIL.

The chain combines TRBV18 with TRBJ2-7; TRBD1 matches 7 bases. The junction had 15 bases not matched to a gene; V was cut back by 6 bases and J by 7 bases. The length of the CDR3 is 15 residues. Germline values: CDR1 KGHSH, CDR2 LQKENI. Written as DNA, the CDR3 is TGTGCCAGCTCCCTCCGGGACAGCCTAACGGGGGAGCAGTACTTC. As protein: CASSLRDSLTGEQYF.

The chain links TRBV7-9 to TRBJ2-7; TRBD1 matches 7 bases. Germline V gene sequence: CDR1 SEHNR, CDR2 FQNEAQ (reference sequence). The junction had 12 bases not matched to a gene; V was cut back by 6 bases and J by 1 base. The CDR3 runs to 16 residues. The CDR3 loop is CASSTASGTASYEQYF. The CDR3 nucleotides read TGTGCCAGCAGTACCGCTAGTGGGACAGCATCCTACGAGCAGTACTTC.

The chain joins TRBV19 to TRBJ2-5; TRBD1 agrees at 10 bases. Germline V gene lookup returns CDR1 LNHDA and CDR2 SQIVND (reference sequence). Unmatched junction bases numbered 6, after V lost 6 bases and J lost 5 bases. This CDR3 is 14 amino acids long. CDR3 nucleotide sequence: TGTGCCAGTAGCCCGACAGGGGGCTGGGAGACCCAGTACTTC. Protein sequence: CASSPTGGWETQYF.

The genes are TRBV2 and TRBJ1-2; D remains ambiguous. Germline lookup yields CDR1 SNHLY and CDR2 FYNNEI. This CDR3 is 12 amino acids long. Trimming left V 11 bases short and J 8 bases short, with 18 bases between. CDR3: CAGRWEDWGYTF. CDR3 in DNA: TGTGCCGGGCGGTGGGAGGATTGGGGCTACACCTTC.

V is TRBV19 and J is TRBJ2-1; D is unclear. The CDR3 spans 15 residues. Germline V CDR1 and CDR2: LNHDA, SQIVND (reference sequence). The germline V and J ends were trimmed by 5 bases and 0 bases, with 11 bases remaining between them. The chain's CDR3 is CASSSRLSSYNEQFF. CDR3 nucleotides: TGTGCCAGTAGTTCCAGATTAAGCTCCTACAATGAGCAGTTCTTC.